This T cell receptor (beta chain) is drawn from a study of blood T cell repertoires in COVID-19. The wider study: Samples taken during acute and convalescent COVID-19 were collected in the United States, Italy and Spain.

The method was immunoSEQ multiplex PCR; TCRdb's version includes in-frame clones alone and lacks a portion of them. This sample has roughly 200,000 clones, with 70% to 90% found just once. This CDR3 is 13 amino acids long. Germline CDR1 GTSNPN, CDR2 SVGIG (reference sequence). J lost 0 bases, V lost 5 bases, and 0 bases had no gene match. The chain recombines TRBV30 with TRBJ1-3, with TRBD1 matching over 8 bases. The TCR originated in a woman between 18 and 30 years old who had recovered from COVID-19. Sequencing input: peripheral blood. In DNA, the CDR3 is TGTGCCTGGGGGACAGGCTCTGGAAACACCATATATTTT. It codes for CAWGTGSGNTIYF.